The 32 T cell receptor beta chains presented below share a single source sample, sequenced in a study of shared clonotypes between healthy human individuals (dated by TCRdb to about 2020). The method behind the library was the immunoSEQ multiplex PCR assay. TCRdb obtained this table from immuneACCESS and retained in-frame rearrangements with V and J assigned. These tables miss some clones; where compared with another copy, unresolved V genes account for less than half of the shortfall, and the remainder is unexplained. The sample table holds 730,000 or so clones, of which approximately 79% were seen once. Approximately 1.8% of the sample belongs to the ten largest clones. Sequenced sample: memory CD4+ T cells sorted from blood. The sample's cell subset or site label, in plain terms: CD45RA-negative fraction. All receptors derive from a woman between 25 and 40 years old in good health.

The chain combines TRBV9 with TRBJ2-1; the D gene is possibly TRBD2 (5 bases). CDR1 is SGDLS and CDR2 is YYNGEE in the germline V gene. Trimming left V 4 bases short and J 5 bases short, with 19 bases between. This CDR3 is 16 amino acids long. CDR3 coding DNA: TGTGCCAGCAGCCCCTGGACTCGCCCCCCCAACAATGAGCAGTTCTTC. Its protein product is CASSPWTRPPNNEQFF.

The sample holds a few counts of this clone. The gene calls are TRBV5-1 and TRBJ2-1; D is unclear. V lost 4 bases and J lost 10, with 12 bases in between. Germline assignment: CDR1 SGHRS and CDR2 YFSETQ. CDR3 length: 12 residues. DNA of the CDR3: TGCGCCAGCAGCGGCGGCGTTGGGGAGCAGTTCTTC. Its translation: CASSGGVGEQFF.

The rearrangement joins TRBV5-1 to TRBJ1-4, with TRBD1 matching over 7 bases. The V and J ends lost 4 bases and 8 bases, in that order; junction bases with no gene match: 8. The germline V gene encodes CDR1 SGHRS and CDR2 YFSETQ. This CDR3 spans 14 amino acids. The CDR3: CASSIRDSDEKLFF. The CDR3 region has the DNA TGCGCCAGCAGCATCCGGGACAGCGACGAAAAACTGTTTTTT.

This clone occurred many times. This CDR3 is also generated by other DNA sequences in the sample. The V and J genes are TRBV7-6 and TRBJ1-5; D ambiguous. Germline assignment: CDR1 SGHVS and CDR2 FNYEAQ. V lost 2 bases to trimming and J lost 5 bases, with 7 bases between them. The CDR3 extends over 13 amino acids. In DNA form, the CDR3 reads TGTGCCAGCAGCTTACAAGGAGATCAGCCCCAGCATTTT. As protein: CASSLQGDQPQHF.

V and J are TRBV6-1 and TRBJ2-5; D is perhaps TRBD1 (5 bases). The V and J ends lost 4 bases and 2 bases respectively, with 14 bases between them. The germline V gene has CDR1 MNHNS and CDR2 SASEGT. This CDR3 comprises 15 residues. CDR3 nucleotide sequence: TGTGCCAGCAGTGGGGTGACAGCGCCTCAAGAGACCCAGTACTTC. Protein product: CASSGVTAPQETQYF.

This chain links TRBV6-6 with TRBJ1-1, with unresolved D. V was pared by 0 bases and J by 1 base, with 9 bases between. Germline CDR1 MNHNY, CDR2 SVGAGI (reference sequence). This CDR3 spans 15 amino acids. CDR3 DNA: TGTGCCAGCAGTTACTCGGAGTCGCCGAACACTGAAGCTTTCTTT. Translation: CASSYSESPNTEAFF.

This chain links TRBV5-1 with TRBJ2-7; D unresolved. From germline, CDR1 is SGHRS and CDR2 YFSETQ. This CDR3 contains 15 residues. Between the trimmed V and J ends, which lost 0 bases and 2 bases, there was a span of 12 bases. The CDR3 region is CASSLGLVTTYEQYF. The DNA of the CDR3 is TGCGCCAGCAGCTTGGGTCTAGTGACAACCTACGAGCAGTACTTC. The variable domain in full, completed from reference TRBV5-1 and TRBJ2-7, reads KAGVTQTPRYLIKTRGQQVTLSCSPISGHRSVSWYQQTPGQGLQFLFEYFSETQRNKGNFPGRFSGRQFSNSRSEMNVSTLELGDSALYLCASSLGLVTTYEQYFGPGTRLTVT.

The genes are TRBV5-4 and TRBJ1-1; a possible D gene is TRBD1 (6 bases). The germline V gene has CDR1 SGHNT and CDR2 YYREEE (reference sequence). The CDR3 runs to 15 residues. Trimming cost V 2 bases and J 7 bases, with 18 bases left between them. The CDR3 is CASSFGGAGTDEAFF. The CDR3 DNA reads as TGTGCCAGCAGCTTTGGGGGCGCGGGGACCGATGAAGCTTTCTTT.

The chain links TRBV28 to TRBJ2-7; D is unclear. Trimming shortened V by 7 bases and J by 2 bases, and 9 bases separated the two germline ends. The CDR3 contains 12 residues. CDR1 MDHEN and CDR2 SYDVKM come from the germline V gene. The CDR3 loop is CASMLNTYEQYF. DNA for the CDR3: TGTGCCAGCATGTTAAACACCTACGAGCAGTACTTC. The complete variable domain, with remaining parts taken from reference TRBV28 and TRBJ2-7, reads DVKVTQSSRYLVKRTGEKVFLECVQDMDHENMFWYRQDPGLGLRLIYFSYDVKMKEKGDIPEGYSVSREKKERFSLILESASTNQTSMYLCASMLNTYEQYFGPGTRLTVT.

This sequence joins TRBV7-9 and TRBJ2-3; 9 nucleotides match TRBD2. Looked up from germline, CDR1 is SEHNR and CDR2 is FQNEAQ (reference sequence). The CDR3 contains 16 residues. The ends lost 4 bases at V and 4 bases at J; junction bases unmatched: 9. CDR3 loop: CASSSSGTSLPDTQYF. In nucleotides, the CDR3 is TGTGCCAGCAGCTCCTCCGGGACTAGCCTCCCAGATACGCAGTATTTT.

The rearrangement links TRBV19 to TRBJ2-7, with 7 bases that match TRBD1. The CDR3 runs 12 residues. Losses at the gene ends were 10 bases for V and 9 bases for J; bases not matched to a gene: 12. The germline CDR1 and CDR2 sequences are LNHDA and SQIVND (reference sequence). This CDR3 reads CATSRLQGTQYF. The CDR3 bases are TGTGCCACCTCCCGTCTACAGGGGACGCAGTACTTC. The full variable domain, in which reference TRBV19 and TRBJ2-7 provide the parts outside the CDR3, is DGGITQSPKYLFRKEGQNVTLSCEQNLNHDAMYWYRQDPGQGLRLIYYSQIVNDFQKGDIAEGYSVSREKKESFPLTVTSAQKNPTAFYLCATSRLQGTQYFGPGTRLTVT.

This chain's CDR3 is CASSLTLGDTQYF. Here the CDR3 DNA reads TGTGCCAGCAGCCTCACGCTTGGGGATACGCAGTATTTT. This sequence joins TRBV14 and TRBJ2-3; D uncertain. This CDR3 has 13 amino acids. Germline assignment: CDR1 SGHDN and CDR2 FVKESK. V was cut by 4 bases and J by 6 bases, with 11 bases left in between. The full variable domain, completed using reference TRBV14 and TRBJ2-3, is EAGVTQFPSHSVIEKGQTVTLRCDPISGHDNLYWYRRVMGKEIKFLLHFVKESKQDESGMPNNRFLAERTGGTYSTLKVQPAELEDSGVYFCASSLTLGDTQYFGPGTRLTVL.

The chain joins TRBV11-3 to TRBJ2-1; D unresolved. Germline V CDR1 and CDR2: SGHNT, YENEEA. V gave up 4 bases and J gave up 5 bases, with 9 bases separating them. The CDR3 is made up of 13 amino acids. The CDR3 sequence is CASSYRPNNEQFF. The CDR3 DNA follows: TGTGCCAGCAGCTACCGACCTAACAATGAGCAGTTCTTC.

The chain has TRBV7-2 and TRBJ2-1; D is uncertain. The CDR3 totals 14 residues. Germline CDR1 is SGHTA and CDR2 is FQGNSA. V was cut by 1 base and J by 0 bases, with 4 bases left in between. The CDR3 nucleotides read TGTGCCAGCAGCTTAGTGAGCTCCTACAATGAGCAGTTCTTC. Its translation is CASSLVSSYNEQFF.

J is TRBJ1-2 and V is TRBV2; D is possibly TRBD1 (6 bases). From germline, CDR1 is SNHLY and CDR2 FYNNEI. Trimming took off 11 bases at V and 3 bases at J, with 19 bases between the two ends. This CDR3 contains 14 residues. CDR3: CASRQGAGDYGYTF. The CDR3 DNA reads TGTGCCTCACGACAAGGGGCAGGGGACTATGGCTACACCTTC. Variable domain in full (rest from reference TRBV2 and TRBJ1-2): EPEVTQTPSHQVTQMGQEVILRCVPISNHLYFYWYRQILGQKVEFLVSFYNNEISEKSEIFDDQFSVERPDGSNFTLKIRSTKLEDSAMYFCASRQGAGDYGYTFGSGTRLTVV.

This clone was found many times. Compared with germline, one end of the junction differs, possibly owing to a read error. The chain has TRBV28 and TRBJ1-3; 8 nucleotides agree with TRBD1. The length of the CDR3 is 12 residues. Germline V gives CDR1 MDHEN, CDR2 SYDVKM. The CDR3 is CASTTQTGGPQF. As DNA, the CDR3 is TGTGCCAGCACCACGCAAACAGGGGGACCGCAATTT.

The V and J genes are TRBV28 and TRBJ1-4; a weak D match, TRBD1 (5 bases). Trimming stripped 6 bases from V and 7 bases from J, with 18 bases between. This CDR3 has 15 amino acids. Looked up from germline, CDR1 is MDHEN and CDR2 is SYDVKM. CDR3 coding DNA: TGTGCCAGCAGCCGCGGTGTGAGGGGAATTGAAAAACTGTTTTTT. Its protein is CASSRGVRGIEKLFF.

The chain joins TRBV18 to TRBJ1-6, with TRBD1 as a possible D gene (6 bases). Trimming took off 8 bases at V and 0 bases at J, with 17 bases between the two ends. The CDR3 is 17 residues long. Germline V gene lookup returns CDR1 KGHSH and CDR2 LQKENI. The CDR3 here is CASSPRQATSYNSPLHF. For the CDR3, the DNA is TGTGCCAGCAGTCCCAGACAGGCGACCTCCTATAATTCACCCCTCCACTTT.

Concerning this clone: A read error may be the cause here, since a much bigger clone is one base away. The CDR3 DNA follows: TGTGCCAGCAGTAACGACAGGAACACTGAAGCTTTCTTT. Its translation is CASSNDRNTEAFF. V usage is TRBV6-6 and J usage is TRBJ1-1; a possible D gene is TRBD1 (5 bases). V dropped 5 bases and J dropped 1 base, with 8 bases sitting between them. The CDR3 is 13 residues long. Germline assignment: CDR1 MNHNY and CDR2 SVGAGI (reference sequence).

The gene calls are TRBV11-2 and TRBJ2-5; perhaps TRBD2 as D (5 bases). Germline values: CDR1 SGHAT, CDR2 FQNNGV. Trimming pared 6 bases from V and 5 bases from J, leaving 10 bases between. CDR3 length: 12 residues. This chain's CDR3 is CASRYGMETQYF. CDR3 bases: TGTGCCAGCAGATACGGGATGGAGACCCAGTACTTC.

The chain combines TRBV19 with TRBJ2-7, with 12 nucleotides matching TRBD2. Trimming removed 4 bases from V and 3 bases from J; junction bases left unmatched: 7. Germline V lookup: CDR1 LNHDA, CDR2 SQIVND (reference sequence). The CDR3 is 16 residues long. CDR3 sequence reads: CASSKSRTSGVYEQYF. In nucleotides, the CDR3 is TGTGCCAGTAGTAAGTCCAGGACTAGCGGGGTCTACGAGCAGTACTTC.

This sequence joins TRBV4-2 and TRBJ2-1; TRBD2 aligns across 8 bases. The CDR3 runs 16 residues. Losses at the gene ends were 1 base for V and 4 bases for J; bases not matched to a gene: 6. Germline lookup yields CDR1 LGHNA and CDR2 YNFKEQ. CDR3 protein: CASSQGTSGGYNEQFF. The DNA for the CDR3 is TGTGCCAGCAGCCAAGGTACTAGCGGAGGTTACAATGAGCAGTTCTTC.

The rearrangement joins TRBV7-9 to TRBJ1-5; TRBD1 matches 7 bases. The ends lost 6 bases at V and 7 bases at J; junction bases unmatched: 6. From germline, CDR1 is SEHNR and CDR2 FQNEAQ (reference sequence). The CDR3 loop spans 13 amino acids. This chain's CDR3 is CASSGTERQPQHF. In DNA, the CDR3 is TGTGCCAGCAGTGGGACAGAAAGACAGCCCCAGCATTTT.

There are a few counts of this clone. The rearrangement links TRBV13 to TRBJ2-7, with D perhaps TRBD2 (5 bases). Per the germline V gene, CDR1 is PRHDT and CDR2 is FYEKMQ (reference sequence). Deletions cut 6 bases from V and 6 bases from J, with 12 bases between. The CDR3 consists of 12 residues. CDR3 DNA: TGTGCCAGCAGTCTTACGGGGTTCGAGCAGTACTTC. Translation: CASSLTGFEQYF. The entire variable domain, with the rest obtained from reference TRBV13 and TRBJ2-7, is as follows: AAGVIQSPRHLIKEKRETATLKCYPIPRHDTVYWYQQGPGQDPQFLISFYEKMQSDKGSIPDRFSAQQFSDYHSELNMSSLELGDSALYFCASSLTGFEQYFGPGTRLTVT.

V gene TRBV7-8 combines with J gene TRBJ1-5, with D perhaps matching TRBD1 (6 bases). The CDR3 contains 16 residues. Germline V gives CDR1 SGHVS, CDR2 FQNEAQ. Trimming pared 5 bases from V and 2 bases from J, leaving 16 bases between. The CDR3 DNA follows: TGTGCCAGCAGCCCCAGCAGGGGAGATGGCAATCAGCCCCAGCATTTT. Residues: CASSPSRGDGNQPQHF. Drawing the rest from reference TRBV7-8 and TRBJ1-5, the complete variable domain is GAGVSQSPRYKVAKRGQDVALRCDPISGHVSLFWYQQALGQGPEFLTYFQNEAQLDKSGLPSDRFFAERPEGSVSTLKIQRTQQEDSAVYLCASSPSRGDGNQPQHFGDGTRLSIL.

This clone was observed at least ten times. The chain is built from TRBV19 and TRBJ2-2; 8 positions match TRBD1. The germline V gene has CDR1 LNHDA and CDR2 SQIVND (reference sequence). The CDR3 contains 18 residues. J gave up 6 bases and V 3 bases, and 15 bases lay outside the gene matches. For the CDR3, the DNA is TGTGCCAGTAGTATTTTTTCGGGCAGGGGGCCTTTTGCCGGGGAGCTGTTTTTT. Translation gives CASSIFSGRGPFAGELFF.

The chain has TRBV10-1 and TRBJ2-3; D call uncertain. CDR1 and CDR2 from the germline V gene are WNHNN and SYGVQD (reference sequence). The CDR3 extends over 15 amino acids. Trimming shortened V by 7 bases and J by 3 bases, and 17 bases separated the two germline ends. The CDR3 reads CASIRLGESTDTQYF. In DNA, the CDR3 is TGCGCCAGCATCCGCCTAGGTGAAAGTACAGATACGCAGTATTTT.

This clone was seen at least ten times. V gene TRBV6-1 combines with J gene TRBJ2-3, with 8 bases aligning to TRBD2. The CDR3 has 15 amino acids. Per the germline V gene, CDR1 is MNHNS and CDR2 is SASEGT. Trimming took 3 bases from V and 5 from J; bases not matched to a gene: 7. The CDR3 DNA reads as TGTGCCAGCAGTGACCAAGCGGGAGCGGGAGATACGCAGTATTTT. Protein product: CASSDQAGAGDTQYF.

The chain has TRBV5-4 and TRBJ2-3; the match to TRBD2 covers 7 bases. Germline V gene sequence: CDR1 SGHNT, CDR2 YYREEE (reference sequence). This CDR3 has 15 residues. CDR3 protein: CAMHSSGSSTDTQYF. The CDR3 DNA reads as TGTGCAATGCACTCTAGCGGATCTAGCACAGATACGCAGTATTTT.

The chain is built from TRBV27 and TRBJ2-2; 14 bases match TRBD2. The germline gives CDR1 MNHEY, CDR2 SMNVEV (reference sequence). With V trimmed by 1 base and J by 4 bases, 11 bases remained unmatched. The CDR3 runs 20 residues. The CDR3 loop is CASSLLAPGTSGSFTGELFF. In DNA, the CDR3 is TGTGCCAGCAGTTTATTGGCCCCCGGGACTAGCGGGAGTTTCACCGGGGAGCTGTTTTTT.

This chain connects TRBV19 to TRBJ1-1, with 8 bases lining up with TRBD1. The CDR3 is 16 amino acids. After removal of 5 bases from V and 0 bases from J, the junction contained 8 bases not matched to a gene. Germline V gives CDR1 LNHDA, CDR2 SQIVND (reference sequence). CDR3 sequence: CASSERQGKMNTEAFF. DNA of the CDR3: TGTGCCAGTAGTGAGCGACAGGGGAAAATGAACACTGAAGCTTTCTTT.

This clone has a single count. This chain joins TRBV5-1 and TRBJ2-5; TRBD2 is a possible D gene (5 bases). The CDR3 consists of 13 residues. The germline gives CDR1 SGHRS, CDR2 YFSETQ. Trimming took 4 bases from V and 5 from J, leaving 12 bases between them. The CDR3 DNA is TGCGCCAGCAGCCCCTCGGGCGGGGAGACCCAGTACTTC. It codes for CASSPSGGETQYF.